A selection of T cell receptor beta chains follows, all from one sample in a study of OX40 agonist ivuxolimab in advanced cancers. Clones were sequenced by immunoSEQ multiplex PCR, and TCRdb holds only the in-frame ones, with some missing. The sample contains 60,000 or so clones, more than 65% of which appear only once. Here the sequenced sample was CD4+ or CD8+ T cells sorted from blood, taken in a trial of the OX40 agonist ivuxolimab. The source of these receptors is an adult with an advanced solid tumor such as melanoma, head and neck, liver or kidney cancer. The CDR3 runs from the conserved cysteine through the conserved F or W. D genes are given only for firm matches. Not all rows give a size; the values are once, few, many and, for expanded clones, a class.

CDR3 protein: CASSLARQRSGAKNIQYF
CDR3 DNA: TGTGCTAGCAGCTTAGCGAGGCAGAGGAGCGGAGCCAAAAACATTCAGTACTTC
clone size: -
J gene: TRBJ2-4
D gene: -
V gene: TRBV7-7

CDR3 protein: CASSPAGEGALGYTF
CDR3 DNA: TGTGCCAGCAGCCCAGCGGGGGAGGGGGCCCTTGGCTACACCTTC
clone size: few
J gene: TRBJ1-2
D gene: TRBD1
V gene: TRBV7-9

CDR3 protein: CSVEDRAYEQYF
CDR3 DNA: TGCAGCGTTGAAGATCGGGCCTACGAGCAGTACTTC
clone size: -
J gene: TRBJ2-7
D gene: -
V gene: TRBV29-1

CDR3 protein: CASSQVFGGYTF
CDR3 DNA: TGCGCCAGCAGCCAAGTATTCGGTGGCTACACCTTC
clone size: -
J gene: TRBJ1-2
D gene: -
V gene: TRBV4-1

CDR3 protein: CASSLTNGQGFYGYTF
CDR3 DNA: TGTGCCAGCAGTCTTACCAACGGACAGGGGTTCTATGGCTACACCTTC
clone size: -
J gene: TRBJ1-2
D gene: TRBD1
V gene: TRBV28

CDR3 protein: CASSISGISETQYF
CDR3 DNA: TGTGCCAGTAGTATTAGCGGGATCAGCGAGACCCAGTACTTC
clone size: -
J gene: TRBJ2-5
D gene: TRBD2
V gene: TRBV19

CDR3 protein: CASSVVLARGSEQFF
CDR3 DNA: TGTGCCAGCAGCGTAGTACTAGCGAGGGGAAGTGAGCAGTTCTTC
clone size: -
J gene: TRBJ2-1
D gene: TRBD2
V gene: TRBV9

CDR3 protein: CASSPGGSSETQYF
CDR3 DNA: TGTGCCAGCAGTCCAGGCGGCAGTTCGGAGACCCAGTACTTC
clone size: -
J gene: TRBJ2-5
D gene: -
V gene: TRBV6-6

CDR3 protein: CASSISGRYAYTF
CDR3 DNA: TGTGCCAGCAGCATCAGCGGTCGTTATGCCTACACCTTC
clone size: once
J gene: TRBJ1-2
D gene: -
V gene: TRBV7-2

CDR3 protein: CASSLPTGELFF
CDR3 DNA: TGTGCCAGCAGCTTACCCACCGGGGAGCTGTTTTTT
clone size: -
J gene: TRBJ2-2
D gene: -
V gene: TRBV7-2

CDR3 protein: CASRFLRDPYEQYF
CDR3 DNA: TGTGCCAGCAGATTCCTTAGAGACCCCTACGAGCAGTACTTC
clone size: -
J gene: TRBJ2-7
D gene: -
V gene: TRBV28

CDR3 protein: CASSQVGGPLNTEAFF
CDR3 DNA: TGTGCCAGCAGCCAAGTCGGGGGCCCCCTCAACACTGAAGCTTTCTTT
clone size: once
J gene: TRBJ1-1
D gene: -
V gene: TRBV4-2

CDR3 protein: CASSLATDYGYTF
CDR3 DNA: TGTGCCAGCAGCTTGGCGACAGACTATGGCTACACCTTC
clone size: many
J gene: TRBJ1-2
D gene: -
V gene: TRBV5-4

CDR3 protein: CASSSLVAGGANTGELFF
CDR3 DNA: TGTGCCAGCAGCTCACTAGTAGCGGGAGGGGCGAACACCGGGGAGCTGTTTTTT
clone size: -
J gene: TRBJ2-2
D gene: TRBD2
V gene: TRBV5-4

CDR3 protein: CACSTSGAGDTQYF
CDR3 DNA: TGTGCCTGTTCGACTAGCGGGGCCGGGGATACGCAGTATTTT
clone size: once
J gene: TRBJ2-3
D gene: TRBD2
V gene: TRBV30